This T cell receptor (beta chain) appears in the sequencing data of a study of OX40 agonist ivuxolimab in advanced cancers. Regarding the research as a whole: Ivuxolimab, which targeted the costimulatory receptor OX40 (CD134), was an agonistic, fully human IgG2 monoclonal antibody. The paper reports the monotherapy dose-escalation portion (N = 52 patients) of the phase I ivuxolimab trial. Partial responses occurred in three dose-escalation patients, of whom one had hepatocellular carcinoma and two had cutaneous melanoma. Among the roughly 54 dose-escalation patients, about 19 had hepatocellular carcinoma, 15 or so melanoma, 9 renal cell carcinoma and 9 head and neck cancer. Intravenous ivuxolimab was administered to patients every 2 weeks at six dose levels: 0.01, 0.1, 0.3, 1.5, 3 and 10 mg/kg. Prior anti-PD-1, anti-PD-L1 or anti-CTLA-4 therapy was permitted, and checkpoint inhibitors had been received by under 50% of dose-escalation patients. The dose-escalation cohort was roughly 80% male with a mean age of approximately 60 years, ranging from roughly 20 to 80. Peripheral TCRbeta sequencing was intended to test whether TCR sequence diversity was altered and clonal T-cell expansion was caused by ivuxolimab.

V has 10 bases trimmed and J has 3 bases trimmed; junction bases matching no gene number 16. Its CDR3 holds 16 amino acids, cysteine through phenylalanine. The read is trimmed to its CDR3 DNA, 48 bases read in frame from base 1. The germline V gene (reference sequence) yields MNHEY for CDR1 and SMNVEV for CDR2. Patients with a history of autoimmune disease or receiving systemic immunosuppression were excluded from the trial. Peripheral blood for TCR sequencing was collected from all dose cohorts at baseline, on cycle 4 day 1, and on cycle 7 day 1. The samples were taken from a phase I, first-in-human, multicenter, open-label dose-escalation trial of ivuxolimab. The trial enrolled adults with locally advanced or metastatic head and neck squamous cell, hepatocellular, melanoma or renal cell carcinoma. Before TCR sequencing, CD4+ T cells and CD8+ T cells were sorted from peripheral blood as separate populations.

What the research found in general, with its limitations: Low levels of normalized T-cell clonal expansion were also shown by some nonresponding patients. In partial responders in the 0.1-3.0 mg/kg groups, normalized peripheral clonal expansion was found to be among the lowest, especially among CD8+ T cells. At doses of 0.1 to 3.0 mg/kg, clonal expansion of both CD4+ and CD8+ blood T cells was observed from baseline to week 6. The antigen specificity of the clonally expanded peripheral T cells was not determined. After ivuxolimab, CD8+ T cells had more expanded clones than CD4+ T cells on average.

Genomic DNA was isolated from the sorted cells so that the TCRbeta CDR3 region could be sequenced. TCRbeta CDR3 regions were sequenced using the immunoSEQ Assay. TCRdb provides this immuneACCESS table in a form limited to in-frame rearrangements. Some clones are lacking; in checked studies, under half of them reflect an unresolved V gene, and why the rest are absent is not known. The sample contains about 33,000 clones, around 85% of them found a single time. The ten top clones hold 20% to 25% of the sample. A word on this clone: It lacks a known antigen. There are no base qualities to consult, and no much larger clone falls within one base.

This sequence uses TRBV27 and TRBJ1-2; 8 bases in the junction line up with TRBD1. This TCR was sampled from an adult with an advanced solid tumor such as melanoma, head and neck, liver or kidney cancer. This specimen was CD4+ or CD8+ T cells sorted from blood, taken in a trial of the OX40 agonist ivuxolimab. The nucleotides are TGTGCCACCCACTCTGGACAGGGCGGGTATTACTATGGCTACACCTTC. Its translation reads: CATHSGQGGYYYGYTF.